The 7 T cell receptor beta chains reported below all come from one sample, sequenced in a study of T cell repertoires in cytomegalovirus infection. TCRdb processed the reads anew with MiXCR; each CDR3 protein has one entry. The table lists roughly 150,000 distinct CDR3 sequences, approximately 17% of them singletons. The specimen was CD8+ T cells from PBMCs. The receptor source for this set is a human donor in good health (CMV status not recorded). Some clones in this sample may be carry-over from other donors' samples.

The table lists this clonotype with a few counts. The chain links TRBV4-2 to TRBJ2-2; D not resolved. Trimming removed 0 bases at V and 4 bases at J, with 6 bases between. Germline V gene sequence: CDR1 LGHNA, CDR2 YNFKEQ. There are 14 residues in the CDR3. The CDR3 loop is CASSQERGTGELFF. The CDR3, as DNA: TGTGCCAGCAGCCAAGAACGAGGCACCGGGGAGCTGTTTTTT.

This clonotype came up a few times. This chain connects TRBV6-1 to TRBJ2-4; D tentatively reads TRBD1 or TRBD2 (5 bases each). V lost 1 base and J lost 1, with 11 bases in between. This CDR3 contains 16 residues. Per the germline V gene, CDR1 is MNHNS and CDR2 is SASEGT. DNA for the CDR3: TGTGCCAGCAGTGAAGTTGAGTGGGGGGCCAAAAACATTCAGTACTTC. It is translated as CASSEVEWGAKNIQYF.

This clonotype showed up just a few times. The chain couples TRBV7-9 to TRBJ2-1; 9 bases are a match to TRBD2. The trim removed 3 bases at V and 9 bases at J, leaving 6 bases unmatched. This CDR3 has 14 residues. CDR1 SEHNR and CDR2 FQNEAQ come from the germline V gene (reference sequence). Written as DNA, the CDR3 is TGTGCCAGCAGCTTTAGCGGGAGCGGTAGTGAGCAGTTCTTC. Translated: CASSFSGSGSEQFF.

V usage is TRBV7-6 and J usage is TRBJ2-1, with 11 bases lining up with TRBD2. V was clipped by 5 bases and J by 4 bases; unmatched bases: 7. CDR1 and CDR2 from the germline V gene are SGHVS and FNYEAQ. This CDR3 spans 16 amino acids. The CDR3 DNA is TGTGCCAGCAGCGCGGAAGGGACTAGCGGATACAATGAGCAGTTCTTC. It translates to CASSAEGTSGYNEQFF.

CDR3 protein: CASSPLAPSDQVGYEQYF. The CDR3, as DNA: TGTGCCAGCAGCCCATTAGCCCCCTCGGACCAAGTAGGGTACGAGCAGTACTTC. V is TRBV7-6 and J is TRBJ2-7; D is uncertain. The germline gives CDR1 SGHVS, CDR2 FNYEAQ. The CDR3 spans 18 residues. The germline V and J ends were trimmed by 5 bases and 4 bases, with 27 bases remaining between them.

V is TRBV6-2 or TRBV6-3 and J is TRBJ2-4, with D perhaps matching TRBD1 (6 bases). Deletions cut 4 bases from V and 2 bases from J, with 15 bases between. From germline, CDR1 is MNHEY and CDR2 SVGEGT. This CDR3 spans 16 amino acids. CDR3 coding DNA: TGTGCCAGCAGTTCAGGGGTCCTTCTTTCCAAAAACATTCAGTACTTC. Protein product: CASSSGVLLSKNIQYF.

The rearrangement joins TRBV12-3 or TRBV12-4 to TRBJ2-5; D may correspond to TRBD1 or TRBD2 (5 bases each). V was clipped by 4 bases and J by 2 bases, with 14 bases between them. The CDR3 is 15 amino acids. The CDR3 region has the DNA TGTGCCAGCAGTTCCCTTGGGACGCCGCAAGAGACCCAGTACTTC. This encodes CASSSLGTPQETQYF.